A single T cell receptor (beta chain) is shown here with its context. The antigen remains undetermined. This may be a read error: a much more frequent sequence differs by one nucleotide. This entry belongs to a study of blood T cells in healthy people across ages. Sample-barcoded 5' priming and a J-beta primer mix drove a second PCR of roughly 7 to 11 cycles. In TCRdb, the 5' RACE reads were re-called with MiXCR into one record per CDR3 protein. Counted here are hundreds of thousands of distinct CDR3 sequences, 40% to 45% occurring once; the ten biggest clones make up roughly 30%. The CDR3 has 16 amino acids. V was cut by 0 bases and J by 8 bases, with 19 bases left in between. General observations from the study: As age increased, TCR beta diversity per million T cells fell in a roughly linear fashion.

The receptor's source is an elderly man in good health. Sequenced sample: blood. The chain links TRBV12-3 or TRBV12-4 to TRBJ1-2; D is ambiguous. DNA of the CDR3: TGTGCCAGCAGTTTAGCGTCGGAAGGAGAGGGTCGCGGCTACACCTTC. It translates to CASSLASEGEGRGYTF.